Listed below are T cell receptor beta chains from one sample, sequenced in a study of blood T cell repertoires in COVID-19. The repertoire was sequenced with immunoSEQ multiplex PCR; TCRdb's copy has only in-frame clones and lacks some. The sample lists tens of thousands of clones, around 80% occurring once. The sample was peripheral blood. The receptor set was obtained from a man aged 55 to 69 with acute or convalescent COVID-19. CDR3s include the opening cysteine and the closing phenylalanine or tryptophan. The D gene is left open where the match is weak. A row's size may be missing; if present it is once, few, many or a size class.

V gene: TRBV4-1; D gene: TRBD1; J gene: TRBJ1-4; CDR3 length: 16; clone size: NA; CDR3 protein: CASSLGTGATNEKLFF; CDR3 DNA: TGCGCCAGCAGCCTAGGGACAGGGGCAACTAATGAAAAACTGTTTTTT
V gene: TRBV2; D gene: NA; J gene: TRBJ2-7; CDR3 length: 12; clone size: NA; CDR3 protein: CASSVQGYEQYF; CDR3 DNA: TGTGCCAGCAGTGTCCAGGGCTACGAGCAGTACTTC
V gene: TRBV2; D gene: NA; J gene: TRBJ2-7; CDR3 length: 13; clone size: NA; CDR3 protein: CASLQGDSYEQYF; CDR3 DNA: TGTGCCAGCCTCCAGGGTGACTCCTACGAGCAGTACTTC
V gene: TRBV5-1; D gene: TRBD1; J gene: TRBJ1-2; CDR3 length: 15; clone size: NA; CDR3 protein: CASRSAGQGSHGYTF; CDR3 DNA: TGCGCCAGCAGATCCGCCGGACAGGGGTCCCATGGCTACACCTTC
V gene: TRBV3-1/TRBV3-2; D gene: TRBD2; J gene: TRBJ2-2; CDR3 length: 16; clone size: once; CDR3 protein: CASSLRGGGNTGELFF; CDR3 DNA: TGTGCCAGCAGCCTTCGGGGCGGGGGGAACACCGGGGAGCTGTTTTTT
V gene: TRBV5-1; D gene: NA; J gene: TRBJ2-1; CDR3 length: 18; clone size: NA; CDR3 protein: CASSLAVGEGVLGDEQFF; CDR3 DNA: TGCGCCAGCAGCTTGGCAGTCGGGGAGGGGGTCCTTGGCGATGAGCAGTTCTTC
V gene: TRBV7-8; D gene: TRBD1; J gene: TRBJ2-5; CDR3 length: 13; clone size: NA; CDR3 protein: CASSKDRAETQYF; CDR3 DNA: TGTGCCAGCAGCAAGGACAGGGCGGAGACCCAGTACTTC
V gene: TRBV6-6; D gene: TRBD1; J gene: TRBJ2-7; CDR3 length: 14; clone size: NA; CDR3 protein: CASIRGQGQGEQYF; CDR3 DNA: TGTGCCAGCATTCGGGGACAGGGTCAAGGCGAGCAGTACTTC
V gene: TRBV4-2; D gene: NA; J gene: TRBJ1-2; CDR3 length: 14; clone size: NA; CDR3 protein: CASSQDTRRGGYTF; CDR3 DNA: TGTGCCAGCAGCCAAGATACAAGGAGGGGTGGCTACACCTTC
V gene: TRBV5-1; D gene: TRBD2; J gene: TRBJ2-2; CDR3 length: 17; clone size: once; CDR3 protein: CASSLTEASGRTGELFF; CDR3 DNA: TGCGCCAGCAGCTTGACCGAGGCTAGCGGAAGGACCGGGGAGCTGTTTTTT
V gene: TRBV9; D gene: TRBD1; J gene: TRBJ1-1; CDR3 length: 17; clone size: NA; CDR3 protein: CASSVGQGAMMNTEAFF; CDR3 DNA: TGTGCCAGCAGCGTGGGACAGGGGGCCATGATGAACACTGAAGCTTTCTTT
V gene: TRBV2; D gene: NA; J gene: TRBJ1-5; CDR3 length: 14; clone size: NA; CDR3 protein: CASSPPGGVQPQHF; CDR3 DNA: TGTGCCAGCAGCCCCCCGGGGGGAGTTCAGCCCCAGCATTTT
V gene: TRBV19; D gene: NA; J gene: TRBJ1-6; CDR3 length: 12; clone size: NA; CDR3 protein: CASGGNNSPLHF; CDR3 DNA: TGTGCCAGTGGGGGGAATAATTCACCCCTCCACTTT
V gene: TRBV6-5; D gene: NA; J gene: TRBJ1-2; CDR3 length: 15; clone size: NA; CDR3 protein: CASTFSGNRADGYTF; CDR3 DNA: TGTGCCAGCACCTTCTCTGGGAACAGGGCGGATGGCTACACCTTC
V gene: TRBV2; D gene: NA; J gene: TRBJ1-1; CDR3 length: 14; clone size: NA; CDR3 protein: CATKPAGAVAEAFF; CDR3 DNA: TGTGCCACCAAACCGGCAGGGGCGGTAGCTGAAGCTTTCTTT
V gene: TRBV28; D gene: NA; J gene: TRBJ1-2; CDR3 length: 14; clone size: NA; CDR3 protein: CASSGPRGRFGYTF; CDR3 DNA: TGTGCCAGCAGTGGCCCGCGGGGGAGATTTGGCTACACCTTC
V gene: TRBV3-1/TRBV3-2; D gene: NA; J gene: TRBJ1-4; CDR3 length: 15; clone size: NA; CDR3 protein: CATSIGGQSYEKLFF; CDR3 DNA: TGTGCCACCTCTATTGGCGGACAGTCTTATGAAAAACTGTTTTTT
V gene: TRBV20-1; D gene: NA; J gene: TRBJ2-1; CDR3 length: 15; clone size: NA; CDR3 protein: CSASRRARGGNEQFF; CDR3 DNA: TGCAGTGCTAGTCGGCGGGCCCGTGGAGGCAATGAGCAGTTCTTC
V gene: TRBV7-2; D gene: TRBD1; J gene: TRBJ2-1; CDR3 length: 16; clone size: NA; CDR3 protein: CASRKQTGGADNEQFF; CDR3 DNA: TGTGCCAGCAGGAAGCAGACAGGGGGCGCAGACAATGAGCAGTTCTTC
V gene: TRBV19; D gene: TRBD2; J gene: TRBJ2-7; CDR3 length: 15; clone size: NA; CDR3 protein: CASSALTGGPYEQYF; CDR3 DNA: TGTGCCAGTAGTGCACTGACGGGGGGACCCTACGAGCAGTACTTC
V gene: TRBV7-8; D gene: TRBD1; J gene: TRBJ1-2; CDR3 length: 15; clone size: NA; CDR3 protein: CASSLESGGNYGYTF; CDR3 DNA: TGTGCCAGCAGCTTAGAGTCAGGGGGTAACTATGGCTACACCTTC
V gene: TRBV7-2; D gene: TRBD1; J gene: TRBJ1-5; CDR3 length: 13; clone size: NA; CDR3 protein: CASSLQGEGPQHF; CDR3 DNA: TGTGCCAGCAGCCTACAGGGGGAGGGGCCCCAGCATTTT
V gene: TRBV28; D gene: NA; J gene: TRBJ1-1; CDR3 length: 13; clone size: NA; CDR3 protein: CASSPVLNTEAFF; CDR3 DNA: TGTGCCAGCAGCCCCGTCTTGAACACTGAAGCTTTCTTT
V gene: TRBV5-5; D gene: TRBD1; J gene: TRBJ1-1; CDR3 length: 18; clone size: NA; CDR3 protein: CASSITGGHPERDTEAFF; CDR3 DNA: TGTGCCAGCAGCATTACAGGGGGCCACCCAGAAAGGGACACTGAAGCTTTCTTT
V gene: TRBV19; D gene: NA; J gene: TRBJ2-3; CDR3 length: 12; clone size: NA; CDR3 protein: CASSKQGSTQYF; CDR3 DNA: TGTGCCAGTAGTAAACAGGGCAGTACGCAGTATTTT
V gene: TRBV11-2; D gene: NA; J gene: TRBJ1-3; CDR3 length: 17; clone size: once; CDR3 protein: CASSLGYGTGSGNTIYF; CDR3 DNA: TGTGCCAGCAGCTTAGGGTACGGGACTGGCTCTGGAAACACCATATATTTT
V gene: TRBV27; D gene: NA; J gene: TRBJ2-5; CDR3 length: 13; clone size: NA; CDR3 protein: CASSGRGQETQYF; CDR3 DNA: TGTGCCAGCAGTGGGCGGGGTCAAGAGACCCAGTACTTC
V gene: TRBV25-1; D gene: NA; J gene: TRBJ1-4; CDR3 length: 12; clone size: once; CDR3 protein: CASSAGSPKLFF; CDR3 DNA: TGTGCCAGCAGCGCCGGGTCTCCAAAACTGTTTTTT
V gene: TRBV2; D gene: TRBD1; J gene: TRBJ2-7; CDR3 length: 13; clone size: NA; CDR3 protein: CASTPDRENEQYF; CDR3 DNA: TGTGCCAGCACCCCGGACAGGGAGAACGAGCAGTACTTC
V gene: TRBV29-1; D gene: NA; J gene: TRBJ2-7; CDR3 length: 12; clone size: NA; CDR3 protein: CSVVTRTYEQYF; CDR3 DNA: TGCAGCGTAGTCACACGAACCTACGAGCAGTACTTC
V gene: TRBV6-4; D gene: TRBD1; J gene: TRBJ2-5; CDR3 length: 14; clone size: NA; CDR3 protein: CASSEGPGGETQYF; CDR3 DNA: TGTGCCAGCAGTGAAGGGCCAGGGGGAGAGACCCAGTACTTC
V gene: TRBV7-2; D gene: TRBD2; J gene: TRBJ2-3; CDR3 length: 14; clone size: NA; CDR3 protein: CASSLSGTTDTQYF; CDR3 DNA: TGTGCCAGCAGCCTAAGCGGGACCACAGATACGCAGTATTTT
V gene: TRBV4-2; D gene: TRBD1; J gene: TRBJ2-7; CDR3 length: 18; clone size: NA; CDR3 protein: CASSQTVGQFGSSYEQYF; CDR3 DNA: TGTGCCAGCAGCCAGACGGTGGGACAGTTCGGAAGCTCCTACGAGCAGTACTTC
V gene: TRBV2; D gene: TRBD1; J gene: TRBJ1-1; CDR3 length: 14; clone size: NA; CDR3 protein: CASNTGGGNTEAFF; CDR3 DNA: TGTGCCAGCAATACAGGGGGGGGGAACACTGAAGCTTTCTTT
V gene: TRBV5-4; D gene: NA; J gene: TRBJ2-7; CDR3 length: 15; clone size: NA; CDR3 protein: CASSSGLTATYEQYF; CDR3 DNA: TGTGCCAGCAGCTCAGGACTTACCGCGACCTACGAGCAGTACTTC
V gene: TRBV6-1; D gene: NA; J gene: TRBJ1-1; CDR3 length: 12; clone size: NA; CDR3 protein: CASSDSLTEAFF; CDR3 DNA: TGTGCCAGCAGTGATTCACTAACTGAAGCTTTCTTT
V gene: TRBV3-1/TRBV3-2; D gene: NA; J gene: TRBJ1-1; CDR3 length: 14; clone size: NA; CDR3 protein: CASSHRLMNTEAFF; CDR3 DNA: TGTGCCAGCAGCCACCGACTAATGAACACTGAAGCTTTCTTT
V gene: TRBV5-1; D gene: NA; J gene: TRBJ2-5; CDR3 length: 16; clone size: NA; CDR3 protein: CASSRRPGTFQETQYF; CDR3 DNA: TGCGCCAGCAGCCGAAGACCAGGGACTTTTCAAGAGACCCAGTACTTC